This T cell receptor (beta chain) was obtained from a study of blood T cell repertoires in COVID-19. Study details: Whether acute or convalescent, the COVID-19 samples came from the United States, Italy and Spain. PBMCs, B-cell-depleted T cells, or T cells were the source of the cDNA or gDNA that made up the material.

V was shortened by 0 bases and J by 3 bases, with 14 bases between the two germline ends. Looked up from germline, CDR1 is SSHAT and CDR2 is FNYEAQ (reference sequence). This CDR3 is 17 amino acids long. Per the original data handling: Estimates of nucleated cell counts were drawn from the amplification of reference gene primers. Method: immunoSEQ multiplex PCR; TCRdb's copy keeps in-frame clones and lacks some. The V and J calls and clone size come from that table; D and trimming were worked out from the DNA. The table has under 350,000 clones, around 85% seen once. This receptor was taken from a woman in her seventies with acute or convalescent COVID-19. V gene TRBV7-7 combines with J gene TRBJ2-2; TRBD2 is a possible D gene (6 bases). Sequencing was done on a sample of peripheral blood. CDR3 nucleotide sequence: TGTGCCAGCAGCTTAGCGGGGCCGGGACTCCACACCGGGGAGCTGTTTTTT. Protein: CASSLAGPGLHTGELFF.